These T cell receptor beta chains were read from a single sample in a study of blood T cells in healthy people across ages. TCRdb used MiXCR to reprocess the 5' RACE reads, holding one entry per CDR3 protein. The sample has under 1,100,000 distinct CDR3 sequences, roughly a quarter seen once. This sample also appeared in a second study, on T cells of mothers and their children.

Sequencing was performed on blood. Receptors originate from a girl aged 2 to 9 in good health. Each CDR3 is given with its conserved first and last residue.

v_gene,j_gene,CDR3aa
TRBV20-1,-,CSASGLADPYEQYF
TRBV4-3,TRBJ2-1,CASSQDPVSYNEQFF
TRBV2,TRBJ2-1,CASPAGAGGYNEQFF
TRBV20-1,TRBJ2-7,CSASGSQGRSYEQYF
TRBV29-1,TRBJ1-1,CSVERWDTAQNTEAFF
TRBV7-2,TRBJ2-5,CASSPGLAQETQYF
TRBV4-2,TRBJ2-7,CASSHKVRDRVDEQYF
TRBV12-5,TRBJ2-3,CASGLVLAFTDTQYF
TRBV7-2,TRBJ2-7,CASSLGRMLEEQYF
TRBV10-2,TRBJ2-7,CASSDLPGQGPYEQYF
TRBV27,-,CASSFLPPSDPYEQYF
TRBV12-3/TRBV12-4,TRBJ2-6,CASSLDPLSGANVLTF
TRBV2,TRBJ2-5,CASSERAGTQYF